This T cell receptor beta chain was sequenced in a study of blood T cell repertoires in COVID-19. Looking at the study overall: From the United States, Italy and Spain came samples of acute and convalescent COVID-19. Sample material is recorded as cDNA or gDNA derived from T cells, B-cell-depleted T cells, or PBMCs.

Trimming removed 3 bases at V and 0 bases at J, with 9 bases between. CDR3 size: 14 residues. Germline loops: CDR1 SGHTA, CDR2 FQGNSA. This clone was detected a few times. Source study methods: Estimated nucleated cell counts came from reference gene primer amplification. Here immunoSEQ multiplex PCR was the method, and the copy in TCRdb shows in-frame clones only, minus some. That table is the source of V, J and clone size, and D and trimming were worked out from the DNA. The data hold 180,000 or so clones, with approximately 80% observed a single time. This clonotype was sampled from a woman aged 45-65 years with active or convalescent COVID-19. This chain uses TRBV7-2 with TRBJ2-7, with a weak D call TRBD2 (6 bases). The specimen sequenced was peripheral blood. The CDR3 protein is CASSFGGTSYEQYF. The CDR3 DNA sequence: TGTGCCAGCAGCTTCGGCGGGACCTCCTACGAGCAGTACTTC.